This is a list of T cell receptor beta chains from one sample in a study of blood T cell repertoires in COVID-19. Generated by immunoSEQ multiplex PCR, the TCRdb table keeps only in-frame clones and is missing some. The sample has 200,000 to 250,000 clones; about four fifths are singletons. The material sequenced was peripheral blood. All receptors derive from a woman aged 80 or older with acute or convalescent COVID-19. The conserved cysteine and the conserved F or W are not part of the CDR3 here.

TRBV6-1	TRBJ1-2	ASSDPGGVYGYT
TRBV2	TRBJ1-3	ASRAALSGNTIY
TRBV19	TRBJ2-1	ASSSSGVGGINEQF
TRBV7-9	TRBJ1-2	ASSFGQASIYGYT
TRBV5-1	TRBJ2-2	ASSLTGGDTGELF
TRBV19	TRBJ1-5	ASSMNPGAPGPQH
TRBV11-2	TRBJ2-5	ASTLAGVQETQY
TRBV11-2	TRBJ1-6	ASSPPGQGSKSLH
TRBV5-1	TRBJ1-1	ASSLTGTGGMNTEAF
TRBV12-5	TRBJ2-2	ASVQTVTSNTGELF
TRBV7-2	TRBJ2-7	ASSLVAGTYEQY
TRBV19	TRBJ1-6	ASSLQGKISPLH
TRBV15	TRBJ2-6	ATSREQGLTGANVLT
TRBV28	TRBJ1-1	ASEGLTEAF
TRBV2	TRBJ1-2	ASSARTEVYGYT
TRBV19	TRBJ1-1	ASSNTPGNTEAF
TRBV20-1	TRBJ1-2	SASTGGIRYGYT
TRBV7-9	TRBJ1-2	ASSLGGTGHRLLSYT
TRBV20-1	TRBJ1-3	SAGRANTIY
TRBV20-1	TRBJ1-2	SAHTGYGYT
TRBV6-5	TRBJ1-4	ASRVGQPTNEKLF
TRBV7-2	TRBJ1-1	ASSLLGTGARTGAF
TRBV6-5	TRBJ2-3	ASSWGLGSTDTQY
TRBV10-3	TRBJ1-2	AISEDRLTDGYT
TRBV28	TRBJ2-1	ASRSRGGLSYNEQF
TRBV19	TRBJ1-4	ASSIRGQKLF
TRBV2	TRBJ1-2	ASSPGIPYGYT
TRBV12-3/TRBV12-4	TRBJ1-2	ASSFTGVNGYT
TRBV11-3	TRBJ1-6	ASSLDRGWSPLH
TRBV5-1	TRBJ1-6	ASSLEGDKNSPLH
TRBV4-2	TRBJ1-6	ASSQDRRGLNLFSPLH
TRBV12-5	TRBJ1-1	ASGRGPENTEAF
TRBV19	TRBJ1-1	ASSMGGLAGTDTEAF
TRBV2	TRBJ2-2	ASSELRGDGELF
TRBV19	TRBJ1-3	ASSIAVLSGNTIY
TRBV14	TRBJ1-2	ASSHGFRYGYT
TRBV28	TRBJ1-4	ASSFGGRRNEKLF
TRBV20-1	TRBJ1-1	SATLDRGAF
TRBV10-1	TRBJ1-6	ASRGQDNSPLH
TRBV3-1/TRBV3-2	TRBJ2-3	ASSQVGGGPADTQY
TRBV11-2	TRBJ2-7	ASSLDRTGSGYEQY
TRBV28	TRBJ2-7	ASRSGQGTYEQY
TRBV11-1	TRBJ2-1	ASSPGLAGGEQF
TRBV28	TRBJ1-5	ASRVGTNQPQH
TRBV7-9	TRBJ1-1	ASSLGQGEAF
TRBV2	TRBJ1-2	ASSAVNYGYT
TRBV2	TRBJ2-1	ASRLAIEQF
TRBV3-1/TRBV3-2	TRBJ2-7	ASSQVLYEQY
TRBV9	TRBJ2-1	ASSVEILAGVHNEQF
TRBV13	TRBJ2-3	ASSLDADTRWDTQY
TRBV10-2	TRBJ2-7	ASSETSGDYEQY
TRBV7-6	TRBJ2-7	ASSLGGGSYEQY
TRBV7-2	TRBJ1-2	ASSLEGTGMYGYT
TRBV9	TRBJ2-7	ASSRTSGGPFEQY
TRBV6-6	TRBJ2-7	ASSSQGVGQY
TRBV5-1	TRBJ1-2	ASSLNPGTGPYGYT
TRBV7-8	TRBJ1-4	ASSLARQANEKLF
TRBV7-9	TRBJ1-1	ASSRGPEVAF
TRBV14	TRBJ2-5	ASSQDGGKETQY
TRBV30	TRBJ2-5	AWAGQGETQY